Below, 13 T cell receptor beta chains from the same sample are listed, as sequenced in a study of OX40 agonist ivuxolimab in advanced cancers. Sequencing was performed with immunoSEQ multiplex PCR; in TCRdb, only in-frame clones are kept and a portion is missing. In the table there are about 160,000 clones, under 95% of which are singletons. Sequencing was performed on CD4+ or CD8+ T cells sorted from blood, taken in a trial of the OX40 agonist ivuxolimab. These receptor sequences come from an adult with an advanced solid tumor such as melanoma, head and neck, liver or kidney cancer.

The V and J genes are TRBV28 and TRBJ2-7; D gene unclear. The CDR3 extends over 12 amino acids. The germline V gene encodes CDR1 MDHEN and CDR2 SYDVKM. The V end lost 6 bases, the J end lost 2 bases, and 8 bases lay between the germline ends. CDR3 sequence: CASSSAPYEQYF. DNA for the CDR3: TGTGCCAGCAGCTCGGCCCCCTACGAGCAGTACTTC. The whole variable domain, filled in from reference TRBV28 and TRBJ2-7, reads DVKVTQSSRYLVKRTGEKVFLECVQDMDHENMFWYRQDPGLGLRLIYFSYDVKMKEKGDIPEGYSVSREKKERFSLILESASTNQTSMYLCASSSAPYEQYFGPGTRLTVT.

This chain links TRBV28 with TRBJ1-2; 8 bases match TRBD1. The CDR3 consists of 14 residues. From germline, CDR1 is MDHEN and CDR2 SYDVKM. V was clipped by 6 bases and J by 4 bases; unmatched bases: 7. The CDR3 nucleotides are TGTGCCAGCAGCGAGGACAGGGCCGTCTATGGCTACACCTTC. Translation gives CASSEDRAVYGYTF.

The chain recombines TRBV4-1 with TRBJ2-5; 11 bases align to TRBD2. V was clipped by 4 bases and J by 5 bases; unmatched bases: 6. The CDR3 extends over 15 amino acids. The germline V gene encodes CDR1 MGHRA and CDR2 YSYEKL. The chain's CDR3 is CASSPRLAGLETQYF. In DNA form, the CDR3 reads TGCGCCAGCAGCCCCAGACTAGCGGGGCTGGAGACCCAGTACTTC.

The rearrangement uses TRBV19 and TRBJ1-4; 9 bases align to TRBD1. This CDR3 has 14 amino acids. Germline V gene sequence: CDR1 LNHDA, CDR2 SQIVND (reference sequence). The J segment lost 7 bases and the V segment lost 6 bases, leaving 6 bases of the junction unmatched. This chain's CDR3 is CASRRTGASEKLFF. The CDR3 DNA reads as TGTGCCAGTAGGAGGACAGGGGCGAGTGAAAAACTGTTTTTT.

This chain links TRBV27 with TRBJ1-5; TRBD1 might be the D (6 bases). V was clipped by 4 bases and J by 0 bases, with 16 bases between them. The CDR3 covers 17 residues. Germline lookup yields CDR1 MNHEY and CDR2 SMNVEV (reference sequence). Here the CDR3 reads CASSSSPGAYSNQPQHF. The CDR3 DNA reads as TGTGCCAGCAGTTCCTCCCCGGGGGCGTATAGCAATCAGCCCCAGCATTTT.

CDR3 sequence (DNA): TGTGCCATCAGTGAGGCGGGAGTTAGGAGGGGTCATGAGCAGTTCTTC. This encodes CAISEAGVRRGHEQFF. The V gene is TRBV10-3, the J gene TRBJ2-1, with 7 bases fitting TRBD2. V gave up 2 bases and J gave up 8 bases; unmatched junction bases: 12. Germline V gene lookup returns CDR1 ENHRY and CDR2 SYGVKD. This CDR3 spans 16 amino acids.

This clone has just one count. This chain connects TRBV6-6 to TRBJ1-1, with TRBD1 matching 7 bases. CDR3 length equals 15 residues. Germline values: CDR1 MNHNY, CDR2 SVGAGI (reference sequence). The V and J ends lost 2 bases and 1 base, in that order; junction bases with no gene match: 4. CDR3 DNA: TGTGCCAGCAGTTACCCCGGGACAGAGAACACTGAAGCTTTCTTT. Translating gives CASSYPGTENTEAFF.

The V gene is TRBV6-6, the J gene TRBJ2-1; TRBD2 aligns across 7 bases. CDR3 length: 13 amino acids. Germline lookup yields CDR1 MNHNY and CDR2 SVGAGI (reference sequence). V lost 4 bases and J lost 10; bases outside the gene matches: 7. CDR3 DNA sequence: TGTGCCAGCAGTTCGCCAGGGACTACAGAGCAGTTCTTC. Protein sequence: CASSSPGTTEQFF.

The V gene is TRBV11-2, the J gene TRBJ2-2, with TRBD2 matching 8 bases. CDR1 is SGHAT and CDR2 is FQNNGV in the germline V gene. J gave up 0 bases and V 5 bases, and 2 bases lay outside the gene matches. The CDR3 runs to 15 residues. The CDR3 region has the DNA TGTGCCAGCAGCGTGCGGGGGGCGAACACCGGGGAGCTGTTTTTT. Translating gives CASSVRGANTGELFF.

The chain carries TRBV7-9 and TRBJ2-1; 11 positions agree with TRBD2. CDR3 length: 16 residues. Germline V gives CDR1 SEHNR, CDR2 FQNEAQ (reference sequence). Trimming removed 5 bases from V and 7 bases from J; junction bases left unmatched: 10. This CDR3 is CASSTRLAGRVNEQFF. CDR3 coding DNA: TGTGCCAGCAGCACAAGACTAGCGGGGAGGGTTAATGAGCAGTTCTTC. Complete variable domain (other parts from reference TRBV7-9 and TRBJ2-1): DTGVSQNPRHKITKRGQNVTFRCDPISEHNRLYWYRQTLGQGPEFLTYFQNEAQLEKSRLLSDRFSAERPKGSFSTLEIQRTEQGDSAMYLCASSTRLAGRVNEQFFGPGTRLTVL.

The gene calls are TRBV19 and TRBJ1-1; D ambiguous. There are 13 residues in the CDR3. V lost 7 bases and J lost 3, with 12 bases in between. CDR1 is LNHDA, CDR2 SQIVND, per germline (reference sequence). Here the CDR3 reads CASNWQPHTEAFF. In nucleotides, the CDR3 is TGTGCCAGTAATTGGCAGCCACACACTGAAGCTTTCTTT.

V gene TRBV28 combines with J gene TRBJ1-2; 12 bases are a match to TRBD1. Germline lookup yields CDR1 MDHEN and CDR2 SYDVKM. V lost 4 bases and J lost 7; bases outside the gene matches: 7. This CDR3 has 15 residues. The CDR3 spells CASSSPGQGAPGYTF. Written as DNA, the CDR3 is TGTGCCAGCAGTTCCCCGGGACAGGGGGCGCCTGGCTACACCTTC.

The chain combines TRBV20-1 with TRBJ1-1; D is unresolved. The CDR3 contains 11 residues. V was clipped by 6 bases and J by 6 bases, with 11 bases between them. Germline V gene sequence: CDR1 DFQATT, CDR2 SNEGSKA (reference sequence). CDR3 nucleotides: TGCAGTGCCCTCTCGTACGCTGAAGCTTTCTTT. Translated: CSALSYAEAFF.